The source of this TCR beta chain is a study of T cell responses to AZD1222 COVID-19 vaccine. The data were produced by immunoSEQ multiplex PCR, yet TCRdb's version contains in-frame clones alone and is incomplete. Altogether some 150,000 clones are present, more than 85% being singletons, with the ten largest covering approximately 3.4%. This clone was picked up one time. CDR1 is KGHSH and CDR2 is LQKENI in the germline V gene. The CDR3 covers 14 residues. V was clipped by 3 bases and J by 9 bases; unmatched bases: 1. V and J are TRBV18 and TRBJ2-4; TRBD2 agrees at 14 bases. The sequences come from peripheral blood, collected 28 days after the second AZD1222 dose. The source is an adult who received the AZD1222 COVID-19 vaccine. In DNA form, the CDR3 reads TGTGCCAGCTCACCGACTAGCGGGGGGGGCATTCAGTACTTC. Translated, it gives CASSPTSGGGIQYF.